This T cell receptor beta chain was documented in a study of OX40 agonist ivuxolimab in advanced cancers. The CDR3 consists of 11 residues. V lost 4 bases, J lost 7 bases, and 9 bases lay in between. CDR1 is SGHDT and CDR2 is YYEEEE in the germline V gene. Profiled with immunoSEQ multiplex PCR; TCRdb holds only in-frame clones, not every one. The table records about 100,000 clones, under 95% of them present only once. Material: CD4+ or CD8+ T cells sorted from blood, obtained in a trial of the OX40 agonist ivuxolimab. The J gene is TRBJ2-7, the V gene TRBV5-6; D is unclear. The sequence derives from an adult with an advanced solid tumor such as melanoma, head and neck, liver or kidney cancer. The CDR3 spells CASSRSREQYF. Written as DNA, the CDR3 is TGTGCCAGCAGCCGGAGTAGGGAGCAGTACTTC.